This T cell receptor (beta chain) was obtained from a study of T cell responses to AZD1222 COVID-19 vaccine. Study-level results: There were mostly white British donors and more females than males, and clonal diversity was possibly underestimated. Just five or six AZD1222 recipients were seropositive at baseline. Spike-wide vaccine-associated CD4 TCRs dominated at 160-218 and 743-854. As reported, nearly half of all spike-specific TCRs target variant regions that are unmutated.

Measured with immunoSEQ multiplex PCR; TCRdb has only the in-frame clones, and not every one. The sample contains 70,000 to 95,000 clones, over 85% of which appear only once. Points on this clone: Its antigen is as yet unknown.

CDR1 is MNHEY, CDR2 SVGEGT, per germline. The CDR3 has 14 amino acids. The J segment lost 1 base and the V segment lost 6 bases, leaving 3 bases of the junction unmatched. This receptor was obtained from an adult in good health. The source material was peripheral blood, sampled on day 0 of MenACWY control vaccination. The chain uses TRBV6-2 or TRBV6-3 and TRBJ1-2; 9 positions match TRBD1. The CDR3 region is CASSLDRGNYGYTF. In DNA, the CDR3 is TGTGCCAGCAGCTTGGACAGGGGTAACTATGGCTACACCTTC.